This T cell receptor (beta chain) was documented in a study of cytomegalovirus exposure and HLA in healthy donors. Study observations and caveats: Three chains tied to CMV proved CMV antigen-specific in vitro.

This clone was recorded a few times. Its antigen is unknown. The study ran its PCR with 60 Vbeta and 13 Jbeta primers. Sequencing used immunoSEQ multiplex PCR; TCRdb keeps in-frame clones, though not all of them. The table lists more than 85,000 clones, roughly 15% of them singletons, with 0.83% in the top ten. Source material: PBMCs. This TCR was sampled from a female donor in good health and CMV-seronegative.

The CDR3 loop reads CASSYVSSGTHEQYF. The CDR3 DNA sequence: TGTGCCAGCAGTTACGTGAGTAGCGGGACCCACGAGCAGTACTTC. The V and J genes are TRBV6-5 and TRBJ2-7; 8 bases map to TRBD2. The CDR3 contains 15 residues. With 2 bases clipped from V and 5 bases from J, the junction kept 8 bases outside the gene matches. CDR1 is MNHEY and CDR2 is SVGAGI in the germline V gene.